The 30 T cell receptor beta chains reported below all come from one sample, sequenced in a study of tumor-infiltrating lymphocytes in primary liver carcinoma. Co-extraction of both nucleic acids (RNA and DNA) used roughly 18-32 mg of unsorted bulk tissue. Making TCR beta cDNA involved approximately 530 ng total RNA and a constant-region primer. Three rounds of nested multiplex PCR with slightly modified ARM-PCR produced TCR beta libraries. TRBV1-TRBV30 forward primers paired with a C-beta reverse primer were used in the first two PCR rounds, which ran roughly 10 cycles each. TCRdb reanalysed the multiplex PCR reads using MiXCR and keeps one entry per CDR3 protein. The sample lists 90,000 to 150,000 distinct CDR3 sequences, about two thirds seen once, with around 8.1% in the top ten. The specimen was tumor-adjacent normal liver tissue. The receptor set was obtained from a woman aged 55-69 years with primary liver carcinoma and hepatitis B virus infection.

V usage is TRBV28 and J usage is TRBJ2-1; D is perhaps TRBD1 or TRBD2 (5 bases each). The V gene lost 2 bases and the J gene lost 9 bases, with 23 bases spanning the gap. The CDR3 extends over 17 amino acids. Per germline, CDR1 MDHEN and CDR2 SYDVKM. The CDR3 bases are TGTGCCAGCAGTTTAAGGGCTAGCCCAGGGCCGCCGACTGAGCAGTTCTTC. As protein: CASSLRASPGPPTEQFF.

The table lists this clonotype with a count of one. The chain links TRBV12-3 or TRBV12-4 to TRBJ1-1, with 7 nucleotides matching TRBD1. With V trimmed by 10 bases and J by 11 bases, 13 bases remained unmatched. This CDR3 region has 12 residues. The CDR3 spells CAIDRQGLRAFF. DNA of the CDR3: TGTGCCATCGACAGACAGGGACTGAGGGCTTTCTTT.

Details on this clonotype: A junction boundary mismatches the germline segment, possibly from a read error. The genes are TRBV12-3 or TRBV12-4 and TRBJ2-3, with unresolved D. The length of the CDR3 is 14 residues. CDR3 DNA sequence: TGTGCCAGCAGCCCTAACAAGGGCACAGATACGCAGTACTTT. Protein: CASSPNKGTDTQYF.

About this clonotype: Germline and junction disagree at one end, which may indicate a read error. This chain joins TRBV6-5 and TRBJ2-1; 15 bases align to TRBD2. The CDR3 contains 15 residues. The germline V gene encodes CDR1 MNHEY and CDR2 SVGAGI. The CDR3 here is CASSSRTSGRGEQSF. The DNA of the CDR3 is TGTGCCAGTAGTTCCAGGACTAGCGGGAGGGGTGAGCAGTCCTTC.

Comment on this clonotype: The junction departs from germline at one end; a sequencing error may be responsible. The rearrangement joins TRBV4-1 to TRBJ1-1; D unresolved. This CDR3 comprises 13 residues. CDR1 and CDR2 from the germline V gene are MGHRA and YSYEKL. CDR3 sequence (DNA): TGCGCCGGCAGTTTGCAGCAAGCCTTCGAAGCTTTCTTT. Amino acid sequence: CAGSLQQAFEAFF.

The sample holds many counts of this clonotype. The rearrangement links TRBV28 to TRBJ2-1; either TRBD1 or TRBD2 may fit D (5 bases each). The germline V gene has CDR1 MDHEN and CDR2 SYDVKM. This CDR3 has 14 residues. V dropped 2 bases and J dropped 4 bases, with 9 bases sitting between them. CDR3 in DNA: TGTGCCAGCAGTTTAGGGGGAACGTACAATGAGCAGTTCTTC. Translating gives CASSLGGTYNEQFF.

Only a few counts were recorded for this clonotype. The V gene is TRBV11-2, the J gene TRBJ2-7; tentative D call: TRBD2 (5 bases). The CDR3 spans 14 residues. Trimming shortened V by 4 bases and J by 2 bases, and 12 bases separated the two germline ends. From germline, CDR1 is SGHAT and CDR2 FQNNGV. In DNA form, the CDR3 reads TGTGCCAGCAGCTACCAGACGGAGGCCTACGAGCAGTACTTC. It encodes CASSYQTEAYEQYF.

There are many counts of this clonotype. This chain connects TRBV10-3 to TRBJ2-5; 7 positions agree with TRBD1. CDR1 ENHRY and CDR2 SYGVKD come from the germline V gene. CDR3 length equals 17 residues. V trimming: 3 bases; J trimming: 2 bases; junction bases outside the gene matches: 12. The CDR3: CAISEGLGTATQETQYF. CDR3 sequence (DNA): TGTGCCATCAGTGAAGGCCTAGGGACAGCAACTCAAGAGACCCAGTACTTC.

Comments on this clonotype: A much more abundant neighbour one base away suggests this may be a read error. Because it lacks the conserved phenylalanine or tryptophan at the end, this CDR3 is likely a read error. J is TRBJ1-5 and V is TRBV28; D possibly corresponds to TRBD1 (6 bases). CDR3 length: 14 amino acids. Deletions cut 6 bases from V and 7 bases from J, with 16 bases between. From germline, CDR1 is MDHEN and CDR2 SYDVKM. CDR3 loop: CASSTRGPRQPQHL. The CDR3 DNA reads TGTGCCAGCAGCACCAGGGGCCCGCGGCAGCCCCAGCATCTT.

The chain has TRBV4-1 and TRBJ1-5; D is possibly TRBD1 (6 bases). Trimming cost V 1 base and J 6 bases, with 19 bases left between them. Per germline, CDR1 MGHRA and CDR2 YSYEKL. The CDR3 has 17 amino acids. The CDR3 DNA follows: TGCGCCAGCAGCCAAGGGTTATTCCCGGGGGGCGGTCAGCCCCAGCATTTT. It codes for CASSQGLFPGGGQPQHF.

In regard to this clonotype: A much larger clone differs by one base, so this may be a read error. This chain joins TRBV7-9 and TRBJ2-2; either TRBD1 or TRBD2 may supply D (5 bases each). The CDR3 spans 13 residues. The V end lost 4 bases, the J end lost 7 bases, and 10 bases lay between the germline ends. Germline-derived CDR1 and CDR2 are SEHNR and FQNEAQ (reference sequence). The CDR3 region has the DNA TGTGCCAGCAGCTCGGGACGGGGCGGGGAGCTGTTTTTT. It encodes CASSSGRGGELFF. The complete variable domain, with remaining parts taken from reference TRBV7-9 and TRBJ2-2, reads DTGVSQNPRHKITKRGQNVTFRCDPISEHNRLYWYRQTLGQGPEFLTYFQNEAQLEKSRLLSDRFSAERPKGSFSTLEIQRTEQGDSAMYLCASSSGRGGELFFGEGSRLTVL.

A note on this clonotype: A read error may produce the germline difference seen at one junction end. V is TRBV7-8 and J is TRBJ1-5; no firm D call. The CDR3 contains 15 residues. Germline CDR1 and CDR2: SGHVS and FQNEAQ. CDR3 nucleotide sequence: TGTGCCAGTAGCTTAGCGGGCATGGACGCCCAGCCCCAGCATTTT. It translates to CASSLAGMDAQPQHF. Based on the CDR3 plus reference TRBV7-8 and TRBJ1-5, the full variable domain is GAGVSQSPRYKVAKRGQDVALRCDPISGHVSLFWYQQALGQGPEFLTYFQNEAQLDKSGLPSDRFFAERPEGSVSTLKIQRTQQEDSAVYLCASSLAGMDAQPQHFGDGTRLSIL.

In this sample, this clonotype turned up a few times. CDR3 loop: CASSLGGRVGRYGYTF. For the CDR3, the DNA is TGTGCCAGCAGTTTAGGGGGTAGGGTTGGACGCTATGGCTACACCTTC. The V and J genes are TRBV28 and TRBJ1-2; maybe TRBD1 (5 bases). V lost 2 bases, J lost 4 bases, and 17 bases lay in between. This CDR3 spans 16 amino acids. Germline loops: CDR1 MDHEN, CDR2 SYDVKM.

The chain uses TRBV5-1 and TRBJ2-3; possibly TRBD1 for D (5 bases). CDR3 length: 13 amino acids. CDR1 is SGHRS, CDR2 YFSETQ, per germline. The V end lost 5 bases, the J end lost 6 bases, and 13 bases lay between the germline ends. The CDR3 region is CASSKGWGDTQYF. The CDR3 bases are TGCGCCAGCAGTAAGGGGTGGGGCGATACGCAGTATTTT. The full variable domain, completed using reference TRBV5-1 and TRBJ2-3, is KAGVTQTPRYLIKTRGQQVTLSCSPISGHRSVSWYQQTPGQGLQFLFEYFSETQRNKGNFPGRFSGRQFSNSRSEMNVSTLELGDSALYLCASSKGWGDTQYFGPGTRLTVL.

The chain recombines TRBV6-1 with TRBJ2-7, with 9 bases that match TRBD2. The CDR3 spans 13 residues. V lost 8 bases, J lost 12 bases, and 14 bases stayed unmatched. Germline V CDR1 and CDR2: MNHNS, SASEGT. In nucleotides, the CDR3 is TGTGCCAGCTGGGAAGCGGGAGGTAGGAAGCGGTACTTC. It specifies CASWEAGGRKRYF.

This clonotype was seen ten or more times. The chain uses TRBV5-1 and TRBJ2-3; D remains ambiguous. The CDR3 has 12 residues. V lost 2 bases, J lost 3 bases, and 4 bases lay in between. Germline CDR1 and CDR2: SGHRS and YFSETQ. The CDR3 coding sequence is TGCGCCAGCAGCTTTTTGACAGATACGCAGTATTTT. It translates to CASSFLTDTQYF.

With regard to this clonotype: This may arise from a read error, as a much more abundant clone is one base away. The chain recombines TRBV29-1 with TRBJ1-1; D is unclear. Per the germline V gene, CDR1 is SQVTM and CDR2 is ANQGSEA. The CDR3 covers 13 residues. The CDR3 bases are TGCAGAGTTGAGAATAGGGCAAACACTGAAGCTTTCTTT. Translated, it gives CRVENRANTEAFF.

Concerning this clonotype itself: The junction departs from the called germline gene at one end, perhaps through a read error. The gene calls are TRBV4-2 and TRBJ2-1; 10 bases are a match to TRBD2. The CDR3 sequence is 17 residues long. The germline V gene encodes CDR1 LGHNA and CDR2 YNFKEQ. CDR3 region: CVSSQVLAGDFYNEQFF. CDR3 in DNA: TGTGTCAGCAGTCAAGTCCTAGCGGGAGACTTCTACAATGAGCAGTTCTTC.

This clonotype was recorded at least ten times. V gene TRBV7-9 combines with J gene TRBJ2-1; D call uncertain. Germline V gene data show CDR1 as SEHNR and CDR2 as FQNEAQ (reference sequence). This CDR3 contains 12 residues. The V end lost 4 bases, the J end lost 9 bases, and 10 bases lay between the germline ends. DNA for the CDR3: TGTGCCAGCAGCTCCCGGTCGGTTGAGCAGTTCTTC. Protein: CASSSRSVEQFF. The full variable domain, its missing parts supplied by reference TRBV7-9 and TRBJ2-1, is DTGVSQNPRHKITKRGQNVTFRCDPISEHNRLYWYRQTLGQGPEFLTYFQNEAQLEKSRLLSDRFSAERPKGSFSTLEIQRTEQGDSAMYLCASSSRSVEQFFGPGTRLTVL.

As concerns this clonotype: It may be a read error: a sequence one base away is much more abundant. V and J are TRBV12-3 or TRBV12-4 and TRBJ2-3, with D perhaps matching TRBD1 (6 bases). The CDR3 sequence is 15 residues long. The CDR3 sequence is CVSSRGQISTDTQYF. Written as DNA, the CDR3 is TGTGTCAGCAGCCGCGGACAGATTAGCACAGATACGCAGTATTTT.

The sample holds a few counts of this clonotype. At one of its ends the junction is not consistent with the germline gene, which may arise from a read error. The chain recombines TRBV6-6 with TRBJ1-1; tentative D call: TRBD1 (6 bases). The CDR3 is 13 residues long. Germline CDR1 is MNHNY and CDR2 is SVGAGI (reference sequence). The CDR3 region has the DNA TGTGCCGGCAGCCCCCCGGGGGGCTATGAAGCCTTCTTT. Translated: CAGSPPGGYEAFF.

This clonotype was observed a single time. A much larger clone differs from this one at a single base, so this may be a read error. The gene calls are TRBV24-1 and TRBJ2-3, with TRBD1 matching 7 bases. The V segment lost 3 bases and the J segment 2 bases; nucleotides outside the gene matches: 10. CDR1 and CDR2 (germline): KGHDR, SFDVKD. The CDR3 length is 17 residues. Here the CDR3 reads CATSDTPDRRITDTQYF. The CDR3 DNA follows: TGTGCCACCAGTGATACTCCGGACAGGCGAATCACAGATACGCAGTATTTT.

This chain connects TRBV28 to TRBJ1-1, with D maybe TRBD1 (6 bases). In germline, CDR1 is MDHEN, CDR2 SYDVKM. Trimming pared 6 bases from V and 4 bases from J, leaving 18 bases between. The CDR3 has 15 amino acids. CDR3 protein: CASRPDKARGTEAFF. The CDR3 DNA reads TGTGCCAGCAGACCAGACAAGGCCAGGGGCACTGAAGCTTTCTTT. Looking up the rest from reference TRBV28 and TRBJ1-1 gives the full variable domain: DVKVTQSSRYLVKRTGEKVFLECVQDMDHENMFWYRQDPGLGLRLIYFSYDVKMKEKGDIPEGYSVSREKKERFSLILESASTNQTSMYLCASRPDKARGTEAFFGQGTRLTVV.

The CDR3 DNA is TGTGCCAGCAGCAGTGACAGGATCCCCTACGAGCAGTACTTC. This sequence encodes CASSSDRIPYEQYF. This chain uses TRBV2 with TRBJ2-7; TRBD1 is a possible D gene (6 bases). The CDR3 covers 14 residues. Per the germline V gene, CDR1 is SNHLY and CDR2 is FYNNEI. V lost 6 bases and J lost 2, with 14 bases in between.

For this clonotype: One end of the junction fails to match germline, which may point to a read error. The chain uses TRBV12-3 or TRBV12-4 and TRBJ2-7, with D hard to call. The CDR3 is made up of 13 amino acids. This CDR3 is CASSRTEFYEQYF. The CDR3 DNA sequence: TGTGCCAGCAGCCGAACAGAGTTCTACGAGCAGTACTTT.

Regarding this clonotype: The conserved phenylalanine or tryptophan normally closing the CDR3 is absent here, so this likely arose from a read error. This CDR3 reads CASSLRQGAEAKNIQYL. CDR3 nucleotides: TGTGCCAGCAGCCTCAGACAGGGGGCGGAGGCCAAAAACATTCAGTACCTC. The J gene is TRBJ2-4, the V gene TRBV13, with 10 positions matching TRBD1. CDR3 length: 17 residues. V lost 5 bases, J lost 1 base, and 8 bases stayed unmatched. Looked up from germline, CDR1 is PRHDT and CDR2 is FYEKMQ (reference sequence).

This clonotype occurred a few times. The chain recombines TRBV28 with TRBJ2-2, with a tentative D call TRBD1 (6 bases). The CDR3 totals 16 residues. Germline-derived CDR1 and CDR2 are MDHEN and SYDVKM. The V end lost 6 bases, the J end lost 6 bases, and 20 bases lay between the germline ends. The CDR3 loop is CASSSPPGANAGELFF. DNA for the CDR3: TGTGCCAGCAGCTCCCCTCCAGGGGCGAATGCCGGGGAGCTGTTTTTT.

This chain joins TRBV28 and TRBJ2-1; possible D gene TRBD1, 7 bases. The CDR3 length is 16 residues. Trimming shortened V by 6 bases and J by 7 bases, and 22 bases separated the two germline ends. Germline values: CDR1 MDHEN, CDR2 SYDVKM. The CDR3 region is CASRQGTAFRGNEQFF. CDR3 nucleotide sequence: TGTGCCAGCAGGCAAGGGACAGCCTTTCGGGGGAATGAGCAGTTCTTC.

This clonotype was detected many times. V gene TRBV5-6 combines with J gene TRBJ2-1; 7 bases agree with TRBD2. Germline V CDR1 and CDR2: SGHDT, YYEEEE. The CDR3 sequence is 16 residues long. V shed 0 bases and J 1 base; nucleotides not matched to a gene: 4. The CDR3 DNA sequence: TGTGCCAGCAGCTTGGTTCGCGGGAGATCCTACAATGAGCAGTTCTTC. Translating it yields CASSLVRGRSYNEQFF.

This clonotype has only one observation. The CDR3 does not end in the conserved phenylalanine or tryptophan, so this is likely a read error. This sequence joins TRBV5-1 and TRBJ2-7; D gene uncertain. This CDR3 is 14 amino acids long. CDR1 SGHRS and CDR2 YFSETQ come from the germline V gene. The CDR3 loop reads CARSLLSQGYEQYY. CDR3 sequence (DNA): TGCGCCAGGAGCTTGTTATCACAAGGCTACGAGCAGTACTAC.